A single sample is the source of the 12 T cell receptor beta chains below, sequenced in a study of blood T cell repertoires in COVID-19. The table came from immunoSEQ multiplex PCR; TCRdb's copy has only in-frame clones and leaves some out. This sample carries about 670,000 clones, about nine tenths of them seen once, and the ten largest clones take approximately 0.25%. The specimen was peripheral blood. These receptors originate from a woman younger than 30 with acute or convalescent COVID-19.

In DNA form, the CDR3 reads TGTGCCATCAGTGGAGGACAGGGGGACGGCACTGAAGCTTTCTTT. It is translated as CAISGGQGDGTEAFF. V gene TRBV10-3 combines with J gene TRBJ1-1; TRBD1 aligns across 10 bases. Germline trimming cut 4 bases from V and 4 bases from J; bases unmatched to any gene: 6. CDR3 length: 15 amino acids. Germline CDR1 ENHRY, CDR2 SYGVKD.

V usage is TRBV12-3 or TRBV12-4 and J usage is TRBJ1-3; D remains ambiguous. The CDR3 has 11 amino acids. The V end was cut by 7 bases, the J end by 4 bases, with 5 bases between. The CDR3 DNA sequence: TGTGCCAGCAAAGCCGGAAACACCATATATTTT. Residues: CASKAGNTIYF.

J is TRBJ1-3 and V is TRBV2; D uncertain. CDR3 length equals 12 residues. The V end lost 4 bases, the J end lost 11 bases, and 12 bases lay between the germline ends. CDR1 and CDR2 from the germline V gene are SNHLY and FYNNEI. The CDR3: CASSVQAGAIYF. CDR3 nucleotides: TGTGCCAGCAGTGTTCAGGCGGGAGCCATATATTTT.

The J gene is TRBJ1-5, the V gene TRBV27, with D possibly matching TRBD1 (6 bases). CDR3 length: 14 residues. Germline CDR1 MNHEY, CDR2 SMNVEV (reference sequence). V lost 5 bases and J 8 bases, leaving 16 bases between the germline ends. CDR3: CASSPRQEIKPQHF. CDR3 DNA: TGTGCCAGCAGTCCTCGACAGGAGATCAAGCCCCAGCATTTT.

CDR3 nucleotide sequence: TGTGCCAGCAGCTTTACCCTCAATCCGGGACAGGGATATCAGCCCCAGCATTTT. It translates to CASSFTLNPGQGYQPQHF. The chain recombines TRBV7-2 with TRBJ1-5; 9 nucleotides align to TRBD1. Looked up from germline, CDR1 is SGHTA and CDR2 is FQGNSA. The V and J ends lost 3 bases and 5 bases, in that order; junction bases with no gene match: 14. The CDR3 spans 18 residues.

This chain joins TRBV6-5 and TRBJ1-3, with D uncertain. CDR3 length equals 16 residues. V gave up 0 bases and J gave up 0 bases, with 9 bases separating them. Germline CDR1 is MNHEY and CDR2 is SVGAGI. The CDR3 DNA reads TGTGCCAGCAGTTACTCCATCTTAGACTCTGGAAACACCATATATTTT. This encodes CASSYSILDSGNTIYF.

The chain has TRBV3-1 (or the pseudogene TRBV3-2) and TRBJ1-3; D remains unclear. This CDR3 is 13 amino acids long. Per the germline V gene, CDR1 is LGHDT and CDR2 is YNNKEL (reference sequence). Trimming stripped 3 bases from V and 4 bases from J, with 7 bases between. The DNA of the CDR3 is TGTGCCAGCAGCCAGGCCACGGGAAACACCATATATTTT. Its protein product is CASSQATGNTIYF.

This chain uses TRBV6-6 with TRBJ2-4; D perhaps matches TRBD2 (5 bases). The V gene lost 3 bases and the J gene lost 9 bases, with 15 bases spanning the gap. CDR1 MNHNY and CDR2 SVGAGI come from the germline V gene (reference sequence). This CDR3 contains 14 residues. CDR3 DNA: TGTGCCAGCAGTTATAGCCCCGGCGAGGGCATTCAGTACTTC. This sequence encodes CASSYSPGEGIQYF.

Details on this clone: One end of the junction is discordant with germline, which a read error may explain. The rearrangement links TRBV9 to TRBJ1-2; 7 bases fit TRBD1. The CDR3 totals 13 residues. Per germline, CDR1 SGDLS and CDR2 YYNGEE. CDR3 coding DNA: TGTGCCAGCAGCTTTACCGGGACAGAATCTACGATTTTC. Translated, it gives CASSFTGTESTIF.

V usage is TRBV11-3 and J usage is TRBJ2-6, with D uncertain. V was pared by 5 bases and J by 1 base, with 9 bases between. The germline V gene has CDR1 SGHNT and CDR2 YENEEA. The CDR3 extends over 15 amino acids. The chain's CDR3 is CASSPGSSGANVLTF. The DNA for the CDR3 is TGTGCCAGCAGCCCAGGCAGTTCTGGGGCCAACGTCCTGACTTTC.

This clone occurred a few times. The chain carries TRBV6-5 and TRBJ1-6; D is perhaps TRBD1 (6 bases). Germline CDR1 reads MNHEY; CDR2 reads SVGAGI. With 0 bases removed from V and 7 bases from J, the gap between germline ends came to 13 bases. The CDR3 totals 16 residues. CDR3 loop: CASSYSSGQSNSPLHF. In DNA, the CDR3 is TGTGCCAGCAGTTACTCGTCAGGACAGTCCAATTCACCCCTCCACTTT.

This chain joins TRBV6-5 and TRBJ2-7; 7 bases map to TRBD2. The CDR3 covers 13 residues. With V trimmed by 4 bases and J by 9 bases, 9 bases remained unmatched. In germline, CDR1 is MNHEY, CDR2 SVGAGI. This chain's CDR3 is CASSSDTGGGQYF. Here the CDR3 DNA reads TGTGCCAGCAGTTCGGACACAGGCGGGGGGCAGTACTTC.